Sequencing of this TCR beta chain was carried out in a study of neoadjuvant anti-PD-1 for oral cavity cancer. At the level of the study: Before surgery, most patients got three to four biweekly 3 mg/kg nivolumab doses.

Between the trimmed V and J ends, which lost 0 bases and 7 bases, there was a span of 13 bases. The CDR3 has 15 amino acids. In germline, CDR1 is SGHTA, CDR2 FQGTGA. TCRdb's table, derived via immunoSEQ multiplex PCR, lists solely in-frame clones and lacks some. The sample carries 50,000 to 65,000 clones, 65% to 80% recorded once. The chain employs TRBV7-3 and TRBJ2-1; D remains ambiguous. This specimen was PBMCs, taken before nivolumab (anti-PD-1) treatment. The clonotype was recovered from a person between 35 and 79 years old with oral cavity squamous cell carcinoma. The CDR3 region is CASSLTLTSPNEQFF. The CDR3 nucleotides read TGTGCCAGCAGCTTAACTCTAACTTCCCCAAATGAGCAGTTCTTC.